This T cell receptor (beta chain) originates from a study of CD8+ T cells in alopecia areata. Study summary: Patients given treatment had severity scored by the percentage of scalp area affected. Study-level findings and limits: Affected lesional scalp, above all in alopecia totalis/universalis, was more clonal than normal scalp. Among the 100 top clones, expanded CD8+ clones, like scalp clonality, were significantly decreased by tofacitinib. The presence of one nonresponder keeps the tie between baseline CD8+ expansion and response uncertain.

This clone has a single count. Its antigen is not identified. Sequencing used cDNA as its template, made by extracting RNA and reverse transcribing it. Assay used: immunoSEQ multiplex PCR; TCRdb lists only in-frame clones, some missing. This table holds over 250,000 clones, about 60% found once. The treatment is: oral pan-JAK inhibitor, 5-10 mg twice daily. The V gene's germline CDR1 is SGHNT and CDR2 YYREEE (reference sequence). The CDR3 sequence is 16 residues long. Deletions cut 0 bases from V and 0 bases from J, with 11 bases between. The sequence derives from a human donor with alopecia areata. The chain uses TRBV5-4 and TRBJ2-3; possible D gene TRBD1, 5 bases. Source: CD4+ T cells sorted from blood, taken around week 54, from a patient treated with tofacitinib. DNA of the CDR3: TGTGCCAGCAGCTTGGCCAAGACAGCTAGCACAGATACGCAGTATTTT. It yields the protein CASSLAKTASTDTQYF.